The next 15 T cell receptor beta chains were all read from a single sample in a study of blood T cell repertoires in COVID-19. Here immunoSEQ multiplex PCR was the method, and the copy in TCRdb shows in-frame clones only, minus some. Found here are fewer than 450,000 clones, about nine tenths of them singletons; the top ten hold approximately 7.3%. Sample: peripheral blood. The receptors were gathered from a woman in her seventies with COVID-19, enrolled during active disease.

The CDR3 coding sequence is TGTGCCAGCAGCCAATTAGCGGGTGACTACGAGCAGTACTTC. Translation: CASSQLAGDYEQYF. The J gene is TRBJ2-7, the V gene TRBV3-1 (or the pseudogene TRBV3-2), with 7 bases matching TRBD2. The CDR3 is 14 amino acids. Germline V gene lookup returns CDR1 LGHDT and CDR2 YNNKEL (reference sequence). After removal of 2 bases from V and 3 bases from J, the junction contained 4 bases not matched to a gene.

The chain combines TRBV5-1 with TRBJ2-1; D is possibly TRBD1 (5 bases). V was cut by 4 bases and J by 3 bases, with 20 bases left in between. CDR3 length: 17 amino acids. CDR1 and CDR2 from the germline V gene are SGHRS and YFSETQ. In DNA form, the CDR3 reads TGCGCCAGCAGCCCACTCCCGACAGTAAAGTTCTACAATGAGCAGTTCTTC. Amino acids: CASSPLPTVKFYNEQFF.

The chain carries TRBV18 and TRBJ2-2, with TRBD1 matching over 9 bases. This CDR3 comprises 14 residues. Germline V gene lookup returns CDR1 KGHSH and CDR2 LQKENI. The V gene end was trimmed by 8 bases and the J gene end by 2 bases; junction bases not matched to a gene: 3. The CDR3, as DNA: TGTGCCAGCCGTACAGGGGGCAACACCGGGGAGCTGTTTTTT. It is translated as CASRTGGNTGELFF.

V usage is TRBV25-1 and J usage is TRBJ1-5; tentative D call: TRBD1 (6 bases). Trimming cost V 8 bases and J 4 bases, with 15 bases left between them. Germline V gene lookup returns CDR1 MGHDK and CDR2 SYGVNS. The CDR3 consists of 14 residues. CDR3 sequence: CASRLTGENQPQHF. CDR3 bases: TGTGCCAGCCGTCTGACAGGTGAGAATCAGCCCCAGCATTTT.

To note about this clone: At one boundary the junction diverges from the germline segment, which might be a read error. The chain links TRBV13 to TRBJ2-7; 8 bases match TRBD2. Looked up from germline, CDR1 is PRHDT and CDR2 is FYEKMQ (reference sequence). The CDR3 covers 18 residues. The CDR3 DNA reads TGTGCCAGCAGCCTAGGGTTCACGGCGGGGGGCCTTAACTACGAGCAGTACTTC. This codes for CASSLGFTAGGLNYEQYF.

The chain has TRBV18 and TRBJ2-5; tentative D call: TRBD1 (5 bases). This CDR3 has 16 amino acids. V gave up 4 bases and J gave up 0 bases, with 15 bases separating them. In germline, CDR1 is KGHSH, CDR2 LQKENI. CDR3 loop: CASSLLMTEYQETQYF. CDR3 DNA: TGTGCCAGCTCACTCCTAATGACAGAGTACCAAGAGACCCAGTACTTC.

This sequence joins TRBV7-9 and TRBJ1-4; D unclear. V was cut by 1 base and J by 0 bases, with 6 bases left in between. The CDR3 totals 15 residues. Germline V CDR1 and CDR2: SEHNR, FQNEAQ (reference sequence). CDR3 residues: CASSLVSATNEKLFF. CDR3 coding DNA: TGTGCCAGCAGCTTAGTATCTGCAACTAATGAAAAACTGTTTTTT.

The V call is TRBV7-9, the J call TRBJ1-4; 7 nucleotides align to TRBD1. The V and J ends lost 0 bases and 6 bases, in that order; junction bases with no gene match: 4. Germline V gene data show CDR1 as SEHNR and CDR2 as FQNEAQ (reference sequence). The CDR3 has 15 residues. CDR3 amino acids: CASSLALGTDEKLFF. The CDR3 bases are TGTGCCAGCAGCTTAGCCCTAGGGACAGATGAAAAACTGTTTTTT. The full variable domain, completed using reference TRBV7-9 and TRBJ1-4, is DTGVSQNPRHKITKRGQNVTFRCDPISEHNRLYWYRQTLGQGPEFLTYFQNEAQLEKSRLLSDRFSAERPKGSFSTLEIQRTEQGDSAMYLCASSLALGTDEKLFFGSGTQLSVL.

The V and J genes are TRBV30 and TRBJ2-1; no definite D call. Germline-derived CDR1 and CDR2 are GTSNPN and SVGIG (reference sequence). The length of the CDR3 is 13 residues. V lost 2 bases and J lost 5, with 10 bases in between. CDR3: CAWSHTPNNEQFF. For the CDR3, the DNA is TGTGCCTGGAGTCACACCCCCAACAATGAGCAGTTCTTC.

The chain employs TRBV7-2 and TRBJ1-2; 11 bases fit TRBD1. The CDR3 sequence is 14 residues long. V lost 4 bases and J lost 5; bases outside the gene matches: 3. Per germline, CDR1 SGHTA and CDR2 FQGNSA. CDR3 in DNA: TGTGCCAGCAGCTCTGGACAGGGGGCGTATGGCTACACCTTC. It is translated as CASSSGQGAYGYTF.

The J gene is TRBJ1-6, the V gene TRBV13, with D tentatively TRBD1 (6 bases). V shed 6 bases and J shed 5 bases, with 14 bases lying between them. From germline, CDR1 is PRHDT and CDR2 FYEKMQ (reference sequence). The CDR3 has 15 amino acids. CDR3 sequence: CASSQGSSDNSPLHF. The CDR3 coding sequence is TGTGCCAGCAGTCAGGGGAGTTCGGATAATTCACCCCTCCACTTT.

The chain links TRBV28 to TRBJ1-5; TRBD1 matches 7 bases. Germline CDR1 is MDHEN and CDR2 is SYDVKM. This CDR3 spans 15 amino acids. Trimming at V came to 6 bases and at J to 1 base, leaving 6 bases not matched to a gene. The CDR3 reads CASRFSGGSNQPQHF. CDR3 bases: TGTGCCAGCAGGTTTTCAGGGGGGAGCAATCAGCCCCAGCATTTT.

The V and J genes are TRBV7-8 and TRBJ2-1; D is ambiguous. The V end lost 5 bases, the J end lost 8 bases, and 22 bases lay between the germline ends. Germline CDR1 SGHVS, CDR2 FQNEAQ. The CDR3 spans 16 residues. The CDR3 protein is CASSPLAPRSSHEQFF. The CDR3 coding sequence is TGTGCCAGCAGCCCGCTGGCTCCCCGGAGTTCACATGAGCAGTTCTTC.

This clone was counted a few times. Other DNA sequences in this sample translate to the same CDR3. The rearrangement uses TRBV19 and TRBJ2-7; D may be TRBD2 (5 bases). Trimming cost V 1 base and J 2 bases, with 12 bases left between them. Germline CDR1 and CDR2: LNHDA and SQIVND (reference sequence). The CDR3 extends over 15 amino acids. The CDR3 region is CASSIADREAYEQYF. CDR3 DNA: TGTGCCAGTAGTATAGCCGACCGGGAAGCCTACGAGCAGTACTTC.

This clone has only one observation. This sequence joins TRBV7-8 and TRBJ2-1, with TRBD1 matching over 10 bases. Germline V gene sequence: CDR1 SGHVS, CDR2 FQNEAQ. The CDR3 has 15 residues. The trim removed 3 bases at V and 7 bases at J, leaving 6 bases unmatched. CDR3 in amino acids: CASSFTTGGVNEQFF. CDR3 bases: TGTGCCAGCAGCTTTACGACAGGGGGCGTAAATGAGCAGTTCTTC.